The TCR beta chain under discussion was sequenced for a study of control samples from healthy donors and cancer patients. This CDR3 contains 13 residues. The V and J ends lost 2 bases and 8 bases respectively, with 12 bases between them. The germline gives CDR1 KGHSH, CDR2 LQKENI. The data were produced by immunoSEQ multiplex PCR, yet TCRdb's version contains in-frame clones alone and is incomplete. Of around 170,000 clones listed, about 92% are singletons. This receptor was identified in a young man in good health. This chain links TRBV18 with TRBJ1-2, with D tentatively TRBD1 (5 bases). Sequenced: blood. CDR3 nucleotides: TGTGCCAGCTCACCATGGGGGGATCGAGGCTACACCTTC. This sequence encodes CASSPWGDRGYTF.